The clone carrying this T cell receptor (beta chain) showed up just a few times. Antigen specificity is unknown. The entry originates in a study of human T cells and chemical hapten exposure. Study overall: Subjects had 2% DPC placed on about 2 cm by about 2 cm of upper inner arm skin for sensitization. There were per-sample TCR yield variations, arising mainly from small pooled library volume differences.

Study-level results: Expanded TCR counts at PT1 were positively correlated with the patch test score.

MiXCR was run by TCRdb on the RACE reads, yielding one entry per CDR3 protein. The table shows fewer than 500,000 distinct CDR3 sequences, with approximately 5.1% occurring only once. Time point indicated: patch test 1, 2 weeks after DPC sensitization. Treatment: therapeutic diphenylcyclopropenone sensitization with weekly scalp DPC. The CDR3 is 16 residues long. The V gene lost 2 bases and the J gene lost 0 bases, with 10 bases spanning the gap. Germline V lookup: CDR1 KGHDR, CDR2 SFDVKD. This sequence originates from a woman between 45 and 65 years old with alopecia areata. Some clones in this sample may be carry-over from other donors' samples. The V call is TRBV24-1, the J call TRBJ2-1; TRBD1 or TRBD2 may be the D gene (5 bases each). The specimen comprised whole blood, sampled in connection with sensitization to the hapten diphenylcyclopropenone (DPC). This chain's CDR3 is CATSDSKGSSYNEQFF. The CDR3 bases are TGTGCCACCAGTGATTCCAAGGGGAGCTCCTACAATGAGCAGTTCTTC.